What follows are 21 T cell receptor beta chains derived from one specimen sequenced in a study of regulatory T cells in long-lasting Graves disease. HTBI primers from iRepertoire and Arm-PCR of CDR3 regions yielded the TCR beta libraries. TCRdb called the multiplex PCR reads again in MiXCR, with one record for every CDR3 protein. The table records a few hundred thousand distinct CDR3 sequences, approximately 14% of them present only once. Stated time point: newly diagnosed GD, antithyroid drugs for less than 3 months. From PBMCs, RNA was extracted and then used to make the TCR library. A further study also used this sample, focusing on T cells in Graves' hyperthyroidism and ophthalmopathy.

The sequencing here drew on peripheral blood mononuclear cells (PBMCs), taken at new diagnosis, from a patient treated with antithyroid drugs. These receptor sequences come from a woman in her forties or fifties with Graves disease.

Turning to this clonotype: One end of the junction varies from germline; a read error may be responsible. CDR3 nucleotides: TGCGCCAGCAGTGCGGACCGGGGCAAGCGGGAGTCAATCTTAACCTACAATAAGCAGTTCTTC. This sequence encodes CASSADRGKRESILTYNKQFF. The chain combines TRBV10-1 with TRBJ2-1, with 8 positions matching TRBD2. Germline CDR1 reads WNHNN; CDR2 reads SYGVQD (reference sequence). This CDR3 is built from 21 residues.

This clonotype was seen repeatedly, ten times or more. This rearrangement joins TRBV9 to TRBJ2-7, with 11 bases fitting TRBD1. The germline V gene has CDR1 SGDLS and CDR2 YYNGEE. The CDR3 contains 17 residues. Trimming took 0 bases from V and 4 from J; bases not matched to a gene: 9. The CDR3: CASSVGTGGPSRYEQYF. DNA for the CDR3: TGTGCCAGCAGCGTAGGGACAGGGGGCCCCTCTAGATACGAGCAGTACTTC.

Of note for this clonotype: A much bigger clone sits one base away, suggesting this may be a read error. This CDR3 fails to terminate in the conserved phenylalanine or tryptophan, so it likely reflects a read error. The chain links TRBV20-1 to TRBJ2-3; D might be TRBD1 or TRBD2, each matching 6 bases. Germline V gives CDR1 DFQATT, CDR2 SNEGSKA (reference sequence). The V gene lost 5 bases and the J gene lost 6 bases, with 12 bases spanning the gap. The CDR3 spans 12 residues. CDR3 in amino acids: CSASQGRDTQYL. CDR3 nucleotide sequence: TGCAGTGCTTCCCAGGGGAGGGATACGCAGTATCTT.

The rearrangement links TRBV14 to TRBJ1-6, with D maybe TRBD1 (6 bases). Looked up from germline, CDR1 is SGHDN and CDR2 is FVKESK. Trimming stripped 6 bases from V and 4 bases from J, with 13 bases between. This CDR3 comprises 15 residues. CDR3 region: CASRLNREYNSPLHF. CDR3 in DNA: TGTGCCAGCAGACTGAACAGGGAGTATAATTCACCCCTCCACTTT. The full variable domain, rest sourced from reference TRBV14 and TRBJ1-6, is EAGVTQFPSHSVIEKGQTVTLRCDPISGHDNLYWYRRVMGKEIKFLLHFVKESKQDESGMPNNRFLAERTGGTYSTLKVQPAELEDSGVYFCASRLNREYNSPLHFGNGTRLTVT.

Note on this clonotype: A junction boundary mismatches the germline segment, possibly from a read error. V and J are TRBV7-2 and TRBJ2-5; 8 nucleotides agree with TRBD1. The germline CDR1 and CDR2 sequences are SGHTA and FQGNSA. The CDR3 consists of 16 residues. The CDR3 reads CASSLGAGGRVETLYF. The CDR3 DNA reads TGTGCCAGCAGCTTAGGAGCAGGGGGCAGGGTAGAGACCCTGTACTTC.

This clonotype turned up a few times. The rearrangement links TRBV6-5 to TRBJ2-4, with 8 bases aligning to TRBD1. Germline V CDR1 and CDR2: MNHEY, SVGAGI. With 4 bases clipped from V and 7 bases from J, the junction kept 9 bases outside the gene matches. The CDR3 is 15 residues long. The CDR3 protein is CASSSSTGVRNIQYF. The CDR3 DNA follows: TGTGCCAGCAGTTCATCGACAGGGGTCCGGAACATTCAGTACTTC.

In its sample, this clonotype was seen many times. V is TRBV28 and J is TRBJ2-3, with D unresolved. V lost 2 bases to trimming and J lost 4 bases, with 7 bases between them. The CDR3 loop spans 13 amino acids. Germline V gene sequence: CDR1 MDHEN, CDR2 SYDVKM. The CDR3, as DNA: TGTGCCAGCAGTTTAGTCAGCCCAGATACGCAGTATTTT. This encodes CASSLVSPDTQYF.

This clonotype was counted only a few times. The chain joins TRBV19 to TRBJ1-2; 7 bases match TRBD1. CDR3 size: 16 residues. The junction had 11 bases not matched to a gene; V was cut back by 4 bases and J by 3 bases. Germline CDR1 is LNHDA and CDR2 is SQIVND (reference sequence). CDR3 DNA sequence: TGTGCCAGTAGTAGCCCTGGGAGGGGGCTACACTATGGCTACACCTTC. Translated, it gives CASSSPGRGLHYGYTF.

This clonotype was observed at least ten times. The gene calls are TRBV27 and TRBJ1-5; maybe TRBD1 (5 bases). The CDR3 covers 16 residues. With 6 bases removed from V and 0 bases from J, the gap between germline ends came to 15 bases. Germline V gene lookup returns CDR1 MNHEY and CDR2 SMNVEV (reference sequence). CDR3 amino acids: CASSPVRGFSNQPQHF. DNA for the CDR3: TGTGCCAGCAGCCCCGTTCGGGGGTTTAGCAATCAGCCCCAGCATTTT.

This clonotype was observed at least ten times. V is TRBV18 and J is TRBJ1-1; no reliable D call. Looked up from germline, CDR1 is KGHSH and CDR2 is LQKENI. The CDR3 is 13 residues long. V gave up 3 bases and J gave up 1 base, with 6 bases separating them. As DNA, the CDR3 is TGTGCCAGCTCACCGGAGGAGAACACTGAAGCTTTCTTT. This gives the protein CASSPEENTEAFF.

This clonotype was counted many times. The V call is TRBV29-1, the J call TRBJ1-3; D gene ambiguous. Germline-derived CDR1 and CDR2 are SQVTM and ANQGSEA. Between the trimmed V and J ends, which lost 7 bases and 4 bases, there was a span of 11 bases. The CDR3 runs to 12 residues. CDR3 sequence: CSAEGSGNTIYF. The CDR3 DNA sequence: TGCAGCGCGGAAGGGTCAGGAAACACCATATATTTT.

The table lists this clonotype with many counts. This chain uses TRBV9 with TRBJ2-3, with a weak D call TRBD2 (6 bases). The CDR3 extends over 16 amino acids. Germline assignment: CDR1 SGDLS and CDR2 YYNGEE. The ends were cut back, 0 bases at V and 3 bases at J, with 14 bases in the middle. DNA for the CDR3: TGTGCCAGCAGCGTAGTTCGTGGTGGGAGGACAGATACGCAGTATTTT. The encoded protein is CASSVVRGGRTDTQYF.

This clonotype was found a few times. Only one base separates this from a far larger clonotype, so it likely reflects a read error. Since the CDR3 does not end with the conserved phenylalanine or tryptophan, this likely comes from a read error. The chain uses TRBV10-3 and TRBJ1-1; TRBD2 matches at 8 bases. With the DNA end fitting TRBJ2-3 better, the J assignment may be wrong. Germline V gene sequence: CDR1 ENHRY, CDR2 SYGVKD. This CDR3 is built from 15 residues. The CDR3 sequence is CAISIAGSSQDTQYL. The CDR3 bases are TGTGCCATCAGTATAGCGGGAAGTAGTCAAGATACGCAGTATCTT.

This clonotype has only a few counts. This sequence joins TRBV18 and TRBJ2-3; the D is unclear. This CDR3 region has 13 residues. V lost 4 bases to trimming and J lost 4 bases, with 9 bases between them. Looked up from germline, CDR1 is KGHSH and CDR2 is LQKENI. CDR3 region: CASSLPTPDTQYF. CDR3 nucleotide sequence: TGTGCCAGCTCACTTCCTACTCCAGATACGCAGTATTTT.

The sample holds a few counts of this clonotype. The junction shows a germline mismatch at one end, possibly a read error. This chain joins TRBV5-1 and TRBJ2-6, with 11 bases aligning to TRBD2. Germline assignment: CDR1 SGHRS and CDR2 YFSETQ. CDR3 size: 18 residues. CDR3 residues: CASTQTRLAGTGANVLTF. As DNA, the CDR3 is TGTGCCAGCACCCAAACGCGACTAGCGGGAACTGGGGCCAACGTCCTGACTTTC.

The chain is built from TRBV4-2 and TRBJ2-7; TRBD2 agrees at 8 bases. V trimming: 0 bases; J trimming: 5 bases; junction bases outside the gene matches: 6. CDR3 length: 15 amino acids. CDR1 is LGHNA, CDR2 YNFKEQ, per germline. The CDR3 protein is CASSQDLLAEHEQYF. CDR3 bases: TGTGCCAGCAGCCAAGATCTACTAGCGGAACACGAGCAGTACTTC.

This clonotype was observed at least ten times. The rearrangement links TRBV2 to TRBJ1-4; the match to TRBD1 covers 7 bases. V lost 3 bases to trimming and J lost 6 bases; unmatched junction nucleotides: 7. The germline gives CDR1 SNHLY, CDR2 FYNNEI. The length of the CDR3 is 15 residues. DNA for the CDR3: TGTGCCAGCAGTGAGACAGGGAGGGGGGATGAAAAACTGTTTTTT. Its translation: CASSETGRGDEKLFF. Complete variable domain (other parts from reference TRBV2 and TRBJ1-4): EPEVTQTPSHQVTQMGQEVILRCVPISNHLYFYWYRQILGQKVEFLVSFYNNEISEKSEIFDDQFSVERPDGSNFTLKIRSTKLEDSAMYFCASSETGRGDEKLFFGSGTQLSVL.

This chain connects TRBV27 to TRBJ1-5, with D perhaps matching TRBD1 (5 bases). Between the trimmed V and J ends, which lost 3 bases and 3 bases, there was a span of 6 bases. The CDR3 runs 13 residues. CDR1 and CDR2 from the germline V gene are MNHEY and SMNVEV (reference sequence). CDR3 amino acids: CASSFRVNQPQHF. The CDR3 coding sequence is TGTGCCAGCAGTTTCAGGGTCAATCAGCCCCAGCATTTT.

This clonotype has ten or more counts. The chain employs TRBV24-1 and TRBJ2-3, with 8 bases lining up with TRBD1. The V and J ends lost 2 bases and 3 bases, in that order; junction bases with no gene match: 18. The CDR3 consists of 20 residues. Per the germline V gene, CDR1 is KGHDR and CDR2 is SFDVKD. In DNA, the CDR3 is TGTGCCACCAGTGATTCATGGACAGGGAGAACTAGTACCTCTACAGATACGCAGTATTTT. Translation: CATSDSWTGRTSTSTDTQYF.

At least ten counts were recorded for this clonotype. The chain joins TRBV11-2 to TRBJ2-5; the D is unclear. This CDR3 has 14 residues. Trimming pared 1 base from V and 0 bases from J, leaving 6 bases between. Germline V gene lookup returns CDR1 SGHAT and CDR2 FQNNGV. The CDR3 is CASSLASYQETQYF. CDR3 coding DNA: TGTGCCAGCAGCTTAGCCAGTTACCAAGAGACCCAGTACTTC.

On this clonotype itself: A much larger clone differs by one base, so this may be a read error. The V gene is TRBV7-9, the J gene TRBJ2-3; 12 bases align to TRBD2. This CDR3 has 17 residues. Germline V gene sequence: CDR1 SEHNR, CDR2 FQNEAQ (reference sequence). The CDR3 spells CANSQERASGRAGTQYF. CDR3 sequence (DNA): TGTGCCAACAGCCAAGAGAGGGCTAGCGGGAGGGCCGGTACGCAGTATTTT.